This TCR beta chain emerged from a study of T cells in localized non-small cell lung cancer. Findings of the study overall: Uninvolved neighboring lung showed the greatest T cell clonality, exceeding tumor. Among blood samples, higher T cell density accompanied longer overall survival.

Points on this clone: Its antigen is undetermined.

The repertoire was sequenced with immunoSEQ multiplex PCR; TCRdb's copy has only in-frame clones and lacks some. Of tens of thousands of clones listed, 75% to 90% are singletons. CDR3 length: 13 amino acids. Germline V gene data show CDR1 as MNHEY and CDR2 as SMNVEV (reference sequence). J was trimmed by 10 bases and V by 5 bases; bases with no gene match: 7. The rearrangement links TRBV27 to TRBJ1-2; 10 positions agree with TRBD1. Sequenced material: peripheral blood, taken before any cancer treatment. This TCR was sampled from a woman between 40 and 69 years old with stage I lung adenocarcinoma. The CDR3 DNA sequence: TGTGCCAGCAGTCTAGGACAGGGGGTAGCCTACACCTTC. It translates to CASSLGQGVAYTF.